The 8 T cell receptor beta chains in this list originate from one sample, sequenced in a study of blood T cell repertoires in COVID-19. TCRdb's table, derived via immunoSEQ multiplex PCR, lists solely in-frame clones and lacks some. The sample holds about 190,000 clones, around 90% seen once. Material for sequencing was peripheral blood. All receptors come from a man between 40 and 49 years old with acute or convalescent COVID-19.

This rearrangement joins TRBV28 to TRBJ2-7; TRBD2 matches at 10 bases. The germline V gene has CDR1 MDHEN and CDR2 SYDVKM. This CDR3 contains 15 residues. The J segment lost 3 bases and the V segment lost 3 bases, leaving 5 bases of the junction unmatched. This CDR3 is CASSFSGGTSYEQYF. In nucleotides, the CDR3 is TGTGCCAGCAGTTTTAGCGGGGGGACCAGCTACGAGCAGTACTTC.

This clone has a single count. The chain joins TRBV6-5 to TRBJ1-1; unclear D gene. Trimming cost V 7 bases and J 0 bases, with 12 bases left between them. The CDR3 contains 14 residues. In germline, CDR1 is MNHEY, CDR2 SVGAGI. CDR3 DNA: TGTGCCAGCATGGAGGTCGGAATGAACACTGAAGCTTTCTTT. Amino acids: CASMEVGMNTEAFF.

This chain connects TRBV20-1 to TRBJ1-1; D possibly corresponds to TRBD1 (5 bases). The CDR3 covers 12 residues. The germline V gene has CDR1 DFQATT and CDR2 SNEGSKA (reference sequence). Trimming took 3 bases from V and 4 from J, leaving 9 bases between them. This chain's CDR3 is CSASQGFTEAFF. For the CDR3, the DNA is TGCAGTGCTAGTCAGGGTTTCACTGAAGCTTTCTTT.

This clone has only one observation. CDR3 in amino acids: CASSSGPRDTQYF. CDR3 bases: TGCGCCAGCAGCAGCGGGCCCCGGGATACGCAGTATTTT. The chain links TRBV10-1 to TRBJ2-3; possibly TRBD2 for D (6 bases). The germline CDR1 and CDR2 sequences are WNHNN and SYGVQD (reference sequence). This CDR3 spans 13 amino acids. V was pared by 6 bases and J by 6 bases, with 13 bases between.

The rearrangement joins TRBV6-1 to TRBJ2-2; 8 bases are shared with TRBD1. Germline values: CDR1 MNHNS, CDR2 SASEGT. The CDR3 runs 16 residues. The trim removed 3 bases at V and 1 base at J, leaving 4 bases unmatched. The CDR3 DNA sequence: TGTGCCAGCAGTGATCCGGGGACAGGGAACACCGGGGAGCTGTTTTTT. Residues: CASSDPGTGNTGELFF.

The chain carries TRBV10-3 and TRBJ2-1; D gene uncertain. V gave up 7 bases and J gave up 0 bases, with 16 bases separating them. This CDR3 spans 16 amino acids. CDR1 is ENHRY, CDR2 SYGVKD, per germline. In DNA form, the CDR3 reads TGTGCCATCACCTCACCAGTCCATAACTCCTACAATGAGCAGTTCTTC. This gives the protein CAITSPVHNSYNEQFF.

CDR3 DNA: TGTGCCAGCAGAGCACTAGCGGGGGGGCCAGATACGCAGTATTTT. Its translation: CASRALAGGPDTQYF. The genes are TRBV7-9 and TRBJ2-3; 13 bases map to TRBD2. After removal of 6 bases from V and 4 bases from J, the junction contained 4 bases not matched to a gene. Germline CDR1 SEHNR, CDR2 FQNEAQ (reference sequence). The CDR3 sequence is 15 residues long.

The sample holds one count of this clone. J is TRBJ1-5 and V is TRBV3-1 (or the pseudogene TRBV3-2); D possibly corresponds to TRBD1 (6 bases). Germline CDR1 LGHDT, CDR2 YNNKEL (reference sequence). The CDR3 totals 14 residues. V was pared by 4 bases and J by 7 bases, with 14 bases between. DNA for the CDR3: TGTGCCAGCAGCCGAACAGGGTGGTGGCAGCCCCAGCATTTT. It translates to CASSRTGWWQPQHF.